What follows are 14 T cell receptor beta chains derived from one specimen sequenced in a study of blood T cell repertoires in COVID-19. Method: immunoSEQ multiplex PCR; TCRdb's copy keeps in-frame clones and lacks some. The sample yields 200,000 to 300,000 clones, roughly 87% seen once. The sequenced material came from peripheral blood. These receptors were obtained from a man between 60 and 75 years old who had recovered from COVID-19.

The chain is built from TRBV12-1 and TRBJ1-1; whether TRBD1, the table's D call, matches the DNA was not checked. TRBV12-1 corresponds to a pseudogene. This CDR3 contains 16 residues. The CDR3 spells CASSFGGRGPVGEAFF. CDR3 in DNA: TGTGCCAGCAGCTTTGGGGGCAGGGGGCCAGTCGGTGAAGCTTTCTTT.

V gene TRBV19 combines with J gene TRBJ2-3; 8 bases are shared with TRBD2. Unmatched junction bases numbered 3, after V lost 3 bases and J lost 1 base. The CDR3 spans 15 residues. Per germline, CDR1 LNHDA and CDR2 SQIVND (reference sequence). The CDR3 bases are TGTGCCAGTAGTATTTTGCGGGGGGGCACAGATACGCAGTATTTT. This gives the protein CASSILRGGTDTQYF. The whole variable domain, filled in from reference TRBV19 and TRBJ2-3, reads DGGITQSPKYLFRKEGQNVTLSCEQNLNHDAMYWYRQDPGQGLRLIYYSQIVNDFQKGDIAEGYSVSREKKESFPLTVTSAQKNPTAFYLCASSILRGGTDTQYFGPGTRLTVL.

This clone has just a few counts. The rearrangement joins TRBV7-8 to TRBJ2-3; TRBD1 matches 9 bases. In germline, CDR1 is SGHVS, CDR2 FQNEAQ. Trimming at V came to 5 bases and at J to 1 base, leaving 7 bases not matched to a gene. The CDR3 runs 16 residues. DNA of the CDR3: TGTGCCAGCAGCATACAGGGGGCGCGGGGCACAGATACGCAGTATTTT. It specifies CASSIQGARGTDTQYF.

V gene TRBV27 combines with J gene TRBJ1-4, with no clear D. V shed 5 bases and J shed 7 bases, with 23 bases lying between them. The CDR3 consists of 17 residues. The germline V gene encodes CDR1 MNHEY and CDR2 SMNVEV (reference sequence). CDR3 nucleotides: TGTGCCAGCAGTCCGGGAAGGAATCGTTGGGTGACTGAAAAACTGTTTTTT. It codes for CASSPGRNRWVTEKLFF.

CDR3 in DNA: TGCAGTGCTAGTCCGGGGAATGAGGCTCAGCCCCAGCATTTT. Translation: CSASPGNEAQPQHF. The chain is built from TRBV20-1 and TRBJ1-5; D is uncertain. Germline V gives CDR1 DFQATT, CDR2 SNEGSKA (reference sequence). V gave up 3 bases and J gave up 6 bases, with 15 bases separating them. The CDR3 sequence is 14 residues long.

This clone was found once. CDR3 region: CASSRLGTGKSNTEAFF. The CDR3 DNA follows: TGTGCCAGCAGCCGTCTCGGGACAGGGAAATCGAACACTGAAGCTTTCTTT. This chain links TRBV14 with TRBJ1-1; 9 bases align to TRBD1. The V gene end was trimmed by 4 bases and the J gene end by 1 base; junction bases not matched to a gene: 10. This CDR3 has 17 amino acids. Germline V gives CDR1 SGHDN, CDR2 FVKESK.

J is TRBJ1-1 and V is TRBV6-5; possibly TRBD1 for D (5 bases). Deletions cut 6 bases from V and 1 base from J, with 12 bases between. Germline V CDR1 and CDR2: MNHEY, SVGAGI. CDR3 length equals 14 residues. CDR3 bases: TGTGCCAGCAGACAAGGGAGGGGGAACACTGAAGCTTTCTTT. This translates into CASRQGRGNTEAFF.

The chain has TRBV10-3 and TRBJ2-3; the match to TRBD1 covers 8 bases. The trim removed 4 bases at V and 3 bases at J, leaving 3 bases unmatched. CDR3 length equals 14 residues. Germline loops: CDR1 ENHRY, CDR2 SYGVKD. CDR3 nucleotide sequence: TGTGCCATCAGTGGGACAGGGAAGACAGATACGCAGTATTTT. Translation: CAISGTGKTDTQYF.

This chain links TRBV7-8 with TRBJ1-2; 9 positions match TRBD1. The V gene's germline CDR1 is SGHVS and CDR2 FQNEAQ. V shed 5 bases, J shed 1 base, and the junction held 5 bases outside the gene matches. The CDR3 is 15 residues long. CDR3 nucleotides: TGTGCCAGCAGCACGAGGGACAGGGTTAACTATGGCTACACCTTC. Amino acid sequence: CASSTRDRVNYGYTF.

The chain links TRBV7-8 to TRBJ2-3, with 9 nucleotides matching TRBD2. This CDR3 is built from 15 residues. V shed 8 bases and J 6 bases; nucleotides not matched to a gene: 12. Germline CDR1 SGHVS, CDR2 FQNEAQ. The CDR3 region is CASSPWLAGTDTQYF. The CDR3 DNA follows: TGTGCCAGCTCGCCCTGGCTAGCGGGGACGGATACGCAGTATTTT.

The gene calls are TRBV28 and TRBJ1-2, with 9 nucleotides matching TRBD1. The junction had 1 base not matched to a gene; V was cut back by 7 bases and J by 7 bases. Germline values: CDR1 MDHEN, CDR2 SYDVKM. The CDR3 consists of 11 residues. CDR3 residues: CASNRGLGYTF. Here the CDR3 DNA reads TGTGCCAGCAACAGGGGGCTTGGCTACACCTTC.

V and J are TRBV7-9 and TRBJ1-2; 7 nucleotides line up with TRBD1. Trimming at V came to 5 bases and at J to 4 bases, leaving 7 bases not matched to a gene. Looked up from germline, CDR1 is SEHNR and CDR2 is FQNEAQ (reference sequence). The CDR3 extends over 14 amino acids. In DNA, the CDR3 is TGTGCCAGCAGCCCCCAGGGACAGTTCTATGGCTACACCTTC. Its protein product is CASSPQGQFYGYTF.

The gene calls are TRBV6-5 and TRBJ2-3; 9 positions agree with TRBD2. The CDR3 covers 15 residues. V lost 6 bases to trimming and J lost 7 bases; unmatched junction nucleotides: 11. Germline V gene data show CDR1 as MNHEY and CDR2 as SVGAGI. The CDR3 is CASSPRAGGSYTQYF. CDR3 DNA: TGTGCCAGCAGCCCGCGAGCGGGGGGAAGTTATACGCAGTATTTT.

This clone came up a few times. The rearrangement joins TRBV9 to TRBJ2-3, with 11 bases that match TRBD2. CDR1 is SGDLS and CDR2 is YYNGEE in the germline V gene. V lost 3 bases to trimming and J lost 3 bases; unmatched junction nucleotides: 3. The CDR3 consists of 15 residues. The CDR3 sequence is CASSATSGGTDTQYF. DNA of the CDR3: TGTGCCAGCAGCGCTACTAGCGGGGGAACAGATACGCAGTATTTT. The entire variable domain, with the rest obtained from reference TRBV9 and TRBJ2-3, is as follows: DSGVTQTPKHLITATGQRVTLRCSPRSGDLSVYWYQQSLDQGLQFLIQYYNGEERAKGNILERFSAQQFPDLHSELNLSSLELGDSALYFCASSATSGGTDTQYFGPGTRLTVL.